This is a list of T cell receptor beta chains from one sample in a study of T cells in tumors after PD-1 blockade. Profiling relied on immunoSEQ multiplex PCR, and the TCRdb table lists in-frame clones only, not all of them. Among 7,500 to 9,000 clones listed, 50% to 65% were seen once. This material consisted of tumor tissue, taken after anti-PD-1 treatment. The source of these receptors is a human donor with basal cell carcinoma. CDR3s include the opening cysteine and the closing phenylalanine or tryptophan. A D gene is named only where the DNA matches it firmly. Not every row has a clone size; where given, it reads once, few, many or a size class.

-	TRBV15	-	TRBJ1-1	CATSRDQGRGTEAFF	TGTGCCACCAGCAGAGACCAGGGGCGCGGCACTGAAGCTTTCTTT
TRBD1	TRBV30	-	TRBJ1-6	CAWSRGQINSPLHF	TGTGCCTGGAGTCGGGGACAGATTAATTCACCCCTCCACTTT
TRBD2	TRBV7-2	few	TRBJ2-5	CASGGERGRETQYF	TGTGCCAGCGGGGGGGAACGGGGTAGGGAGACCCAGTACTTC
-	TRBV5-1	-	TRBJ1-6	CASTRDGADGSPLHF	TGCGCCAGCACGCGGGATGGGGCCGATGGTTCACCCCTCCACTTT
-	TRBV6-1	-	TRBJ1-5	CASSEARRGYQPQHF	TGTGCCAGCAGTGAAGCCCGCAGGGGATATCAGCCCCAGCATTTT
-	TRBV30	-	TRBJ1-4	CAWSSGLPFQKLFF	TGTGCCTGGAGCTCGGGACTACCCTTCCAAAAACTGTTTTTT
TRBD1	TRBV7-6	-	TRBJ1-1	CASSPQTGAMNTEAFF	TGTGCCAGCAGCCCCCAGACAGGGGCCATGAACACTGAAGCTTTCTTT
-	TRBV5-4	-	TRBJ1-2	CASSLAVGGNGYTF	TGTGCCAGCAGCTTGGCCGTGGGAGGGAATGGCTACACCTTC
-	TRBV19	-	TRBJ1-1	CASSKLPRALNTEAFF	TGTGCCAGTAGTAAGTTGCCCAGGGCCCTGAACACTGAAGCTTTCTTT
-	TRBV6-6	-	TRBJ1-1	CASSPQTPGTEAFF	TGTGCCAGCAGTCCCCAGACCCCAGGGACTGAAGCTTTCTTT
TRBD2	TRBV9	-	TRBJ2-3	CASSVAAGGNGDTQYF	TGTGCCAGCAGCGTAGCAGCGGGGGGGAACGGAGATACGCAGTATTTT
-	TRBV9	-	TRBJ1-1	CASSVVTRGVTEAFF	TGTGCCAGCAGCGTAGTAACGAGGGGCGTCACTGAAGCTTTCTTT
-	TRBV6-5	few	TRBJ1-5	CASLQLNQPQHF	TGTGCCAGCTTACAGCTCAATCAGCCCCAGCATTTT
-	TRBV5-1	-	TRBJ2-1	CASSLVGGTINEQFF	TGCGCCAGCAGCTTGGTAGGGGGTACAATAAATGAGCAGTTCTTC
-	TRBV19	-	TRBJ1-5	CASNPYPGGLGQPQHF	TGTGCCAGTAACCCCTACCCGGGGGGTCTAGGTCAGCCCCAGCATTTT
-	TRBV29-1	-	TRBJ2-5	CSVEPSRGREETQYF	TGCAGCGTTGAACCGTCGCGAGGGCGCGAGGAGACCCAGTACTTC
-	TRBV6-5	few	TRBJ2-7	CAVSWGHEQYF	TGTGCCGTCTCATGGGGCCACGAGCAGTACTTC
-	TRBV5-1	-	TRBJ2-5	CASSLGGRYQETQYF	TGCGCCAGCAGCTTGGGGGGTCGGTACCAAGAGACCCAGTACTTC
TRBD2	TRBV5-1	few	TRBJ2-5	CASSRRLAGTQETQYF	TGCGCCAGCAGCCGACGACTAGCGGGGACACAAGAGACCCAGTACTTC
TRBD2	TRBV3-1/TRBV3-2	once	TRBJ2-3	CASSQEGVAGGRDTQYF	TGTGCCAGCAGCCAAGAAGGAGTCGCGGGGGGCCGAGATACGCAGTATTTT
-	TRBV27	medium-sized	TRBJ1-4	CASSSTAIGSTNEKLFF	TGTGCCAGCAGTTCCACTGCCATTGGTAGCACTAATGAAAAACTGTTTTTT
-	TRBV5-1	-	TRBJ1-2	CASSGRTGSYYGYTF	TGCGCCAGCAGCGGTCGGACCGGATCTTACTATGGCTACACCTTC
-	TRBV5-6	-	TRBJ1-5	CASSLVTLQGNQPQHF	TGTGCCAGCAGCTTGGTGACGTTACAGGGTAATCAGCCCCAGCATTTT
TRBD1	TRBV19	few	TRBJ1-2	CATTTGANYGYTF	TGTGCCACCACTACAGGGGCTAACTATGGCTACACCTTC
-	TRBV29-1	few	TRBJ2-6	CSVDQGAGAGANVLTF	TGCAGCGTCGACCAGGGAGCAGGGGCTGGGGCCAACGTCCTGACTTTC
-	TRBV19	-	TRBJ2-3	CASASRQGTDTQYF	TGTGCCAGCGCCTCCCGGCAGGGCACAGATACGCAGTATTTT
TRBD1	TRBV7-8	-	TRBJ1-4	CASRSGQGDFKLFF	TGTGCCAGCAGATCGGGACAGGGTGATTTTAAACTGTTTTTT
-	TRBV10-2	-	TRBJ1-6	CATRWGLNF	TGCGCCACGCGTTGGGGGCTCAACTTT
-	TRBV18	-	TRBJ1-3	CASSPSDSSGNTIYF	TGTGCCAGCTCACCATCCGACAGCTCTGGAAACACCATATATTTT
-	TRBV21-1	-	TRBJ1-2	CASPRRSRTGALDYGYTF	TGTGCCAGCCCAAGGCGATCGAGGACAGGGGCTTTGGACTATGGCTACACCTTC
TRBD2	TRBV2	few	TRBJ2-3	CASSVARGTSGYTDTQYF	TGTGCCAGCAGCGTCGCCCGGGGGACTAGCGGATACACAGATACGCAGTATTTT
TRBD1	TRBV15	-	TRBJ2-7	CATGQGYEQYF	TGTGCCACGGGACAGGGCTACGAGCAGTACTTC
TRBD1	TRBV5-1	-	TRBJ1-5	CASSLLRDSVSNQPQHF	TGCGCCAGCAGTTTGCTACGGGACAGCGTCAGCAATCAGCCCCAGCATTTT
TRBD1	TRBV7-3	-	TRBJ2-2	CASSLTGVTGELFF	TGTGCCAGCAGCTTGACAGGGGTCACCGGGGAGCTGTTTTTT
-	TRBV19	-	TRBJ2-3	CASSVAGAGADTQYF	TGTGCCAGTAGTGTGGCAGGGGCCGGGGCAGATACGCAGTATTTT
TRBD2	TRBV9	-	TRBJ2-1	CASSVGTSTSYNEQFF	TGTGCCAGCAGCGTAGGGACTAGCACCTCCTACAATGAGCAGTTCTTC